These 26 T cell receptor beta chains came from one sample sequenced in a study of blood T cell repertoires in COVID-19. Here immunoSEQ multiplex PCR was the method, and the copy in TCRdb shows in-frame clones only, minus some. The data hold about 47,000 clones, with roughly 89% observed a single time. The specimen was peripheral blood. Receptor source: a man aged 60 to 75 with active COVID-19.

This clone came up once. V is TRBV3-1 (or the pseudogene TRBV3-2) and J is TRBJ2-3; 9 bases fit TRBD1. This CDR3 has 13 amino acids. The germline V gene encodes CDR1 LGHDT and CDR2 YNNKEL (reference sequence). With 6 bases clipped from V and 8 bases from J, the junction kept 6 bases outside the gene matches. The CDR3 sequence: CASSLGQGPTQYF. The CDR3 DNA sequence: TGTGCCAGCAGTCTCGGACAGGGGCCTACGCAGTATTTT.

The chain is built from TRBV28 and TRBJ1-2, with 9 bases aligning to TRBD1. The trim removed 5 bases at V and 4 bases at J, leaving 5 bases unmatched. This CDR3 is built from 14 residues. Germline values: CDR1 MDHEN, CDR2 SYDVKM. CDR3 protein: CASSPDRGTYGYTF. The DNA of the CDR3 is TGTGCCAGCAGTCCAGACAGGGGGACCTATGGCTACACCTTC.

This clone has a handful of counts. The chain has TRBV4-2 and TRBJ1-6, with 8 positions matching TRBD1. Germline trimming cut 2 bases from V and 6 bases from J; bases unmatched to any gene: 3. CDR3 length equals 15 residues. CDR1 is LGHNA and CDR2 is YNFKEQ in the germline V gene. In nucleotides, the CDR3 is TGTGCCAGCAGCCAATGGACAGGGAGTAATTCACCCCTCCACTTT. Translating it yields CASSQWTGSNSPLHF.

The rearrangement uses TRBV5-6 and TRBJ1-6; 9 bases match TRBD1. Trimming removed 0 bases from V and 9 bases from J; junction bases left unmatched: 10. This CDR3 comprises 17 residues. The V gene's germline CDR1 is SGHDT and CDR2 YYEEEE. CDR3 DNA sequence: TGTGCCAGCAGCTTGGTCGGGACAGGGCCCCTGAGTTCACCCCTCCACTTT. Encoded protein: CASSLVGTGPLSSPLHF.

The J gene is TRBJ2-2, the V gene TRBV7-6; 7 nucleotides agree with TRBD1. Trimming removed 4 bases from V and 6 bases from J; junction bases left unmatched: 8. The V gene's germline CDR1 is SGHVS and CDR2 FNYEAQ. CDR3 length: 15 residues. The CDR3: CASSSRQGIAGELFF. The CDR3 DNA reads TGTGCCAGCAGCTCACGACAGGGTATTGCCGGGGAGCTGTTTTTT.

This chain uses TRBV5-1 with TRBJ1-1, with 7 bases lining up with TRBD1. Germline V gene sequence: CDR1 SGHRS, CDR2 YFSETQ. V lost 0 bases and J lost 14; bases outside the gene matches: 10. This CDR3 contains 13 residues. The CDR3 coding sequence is TGCGCCAGCAGCTTGGGAACTACAGGGGAGGAATTCTTT. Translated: CASSLGTTGEEFF.

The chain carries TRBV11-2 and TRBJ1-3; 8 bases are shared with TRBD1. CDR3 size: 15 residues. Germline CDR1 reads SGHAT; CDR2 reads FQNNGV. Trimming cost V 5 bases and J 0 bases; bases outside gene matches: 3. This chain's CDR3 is CASSLGTGSGNTIYF. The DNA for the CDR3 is TGTGCCAGCAGCCTAGGGACAGGCTCTGGAAACACCATATATTTT.

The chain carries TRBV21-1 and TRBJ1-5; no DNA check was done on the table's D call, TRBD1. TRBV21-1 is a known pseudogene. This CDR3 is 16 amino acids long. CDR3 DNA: TGTGCCAGCAGCAAAGAAATGGGGACAGGGAATCAGCCCCAGCATTTT. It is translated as CASSKEMGTGNQPQHF.

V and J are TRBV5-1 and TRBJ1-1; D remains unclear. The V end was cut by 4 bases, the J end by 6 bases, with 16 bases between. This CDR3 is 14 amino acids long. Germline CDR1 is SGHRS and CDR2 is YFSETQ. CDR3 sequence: CASSLGSGTPEAFF. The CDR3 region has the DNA TGCGCCAGCAGCCTTGGATCAGGCACCCCTGAAGCTTTCTTT.

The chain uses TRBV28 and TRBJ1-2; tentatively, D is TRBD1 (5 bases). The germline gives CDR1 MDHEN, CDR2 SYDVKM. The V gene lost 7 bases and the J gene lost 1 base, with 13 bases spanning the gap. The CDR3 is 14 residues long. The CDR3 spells CASIGVDYNYGYTF. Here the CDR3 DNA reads TGTGCCAGCATAGGGGTAGATTATAACTATGGCTACACCTTC.

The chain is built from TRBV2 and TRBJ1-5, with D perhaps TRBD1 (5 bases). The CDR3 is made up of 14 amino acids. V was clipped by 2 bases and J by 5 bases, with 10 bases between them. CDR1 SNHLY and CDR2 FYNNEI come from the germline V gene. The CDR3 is CASSETGYYQPQHF. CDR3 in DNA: TGTGCCAGCAGTGAAACAGGATACTATCAGCCCCAGCATTTT. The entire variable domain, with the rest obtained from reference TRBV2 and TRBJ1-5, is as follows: EPEVTQTPSHQVTQMGQEVILRCVPISNHLYFYWYRQILGQKVEFLVSFYNNEISEKSEIFDDQFSVERPDGSNFTLKIRSTKLEDSAMYFCASSETGYYQPQHFGDGTRLSIL.

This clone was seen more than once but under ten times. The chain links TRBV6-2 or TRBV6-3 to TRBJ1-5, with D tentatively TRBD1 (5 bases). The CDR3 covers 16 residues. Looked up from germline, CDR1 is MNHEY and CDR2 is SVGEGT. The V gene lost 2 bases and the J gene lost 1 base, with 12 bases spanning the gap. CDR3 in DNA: TGTGCCAGCAGTTACCCGTGGCAGGGCAGCAATCAGCCCCAGCATTTT. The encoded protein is CASSYPWQGSNQPQHF.

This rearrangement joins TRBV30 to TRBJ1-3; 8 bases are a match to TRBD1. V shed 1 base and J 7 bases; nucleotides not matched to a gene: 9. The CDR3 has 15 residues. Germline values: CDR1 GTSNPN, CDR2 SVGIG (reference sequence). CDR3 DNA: TGTGCCTGGAGTGAACCGACAGGGGTAGGCAACACCATATATTTT. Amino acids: CAWSEPTGVGNTIYF.

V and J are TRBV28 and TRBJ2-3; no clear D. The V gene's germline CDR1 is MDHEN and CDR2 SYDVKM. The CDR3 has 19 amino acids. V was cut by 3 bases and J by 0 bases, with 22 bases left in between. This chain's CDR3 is CASSFLRLGSRSSTDTQYF. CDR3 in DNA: TGTGCCAGCAGTTTTTTACGTCTGGGTAGCCGGAGTAGCACAGATACGCAGTATTTT.

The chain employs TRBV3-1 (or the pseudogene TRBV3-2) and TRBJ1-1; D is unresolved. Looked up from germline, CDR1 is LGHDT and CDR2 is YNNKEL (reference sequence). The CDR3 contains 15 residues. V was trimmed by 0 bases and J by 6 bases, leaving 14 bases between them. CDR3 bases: TGTGCCAGCAGCCAAGATAACACCTTCGGGGCTGAAGCTTTCTTT. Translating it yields CASSQDNTFGAEAFF.

CDR3 nucleotide sequence: TGTGCCAGCAGCCCAAAGGCTGGGACAGGGTATACCAAAAACATTCAGTACTTC. Its translation is CASSPKAGTGYTKNIQYF. The chain combines TRBV7-6 with TRBJ2-4; 9 bases line up with TRBD1. CDR3 length: 18 residues. The ends lost 5 bases at V and 2 bases at J; junction bases unmatched: 13. From germline, CDR1 is SGHVS and CDR2 FNYEAQ.

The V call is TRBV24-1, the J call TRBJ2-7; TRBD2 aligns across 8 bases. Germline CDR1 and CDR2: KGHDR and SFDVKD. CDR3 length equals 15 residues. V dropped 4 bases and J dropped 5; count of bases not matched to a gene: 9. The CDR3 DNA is TGTGCCACCAGTGAGACCCGGGCTAGCGGGCACGAGCAGTACTTC. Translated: CATSETRASGHEQYF.

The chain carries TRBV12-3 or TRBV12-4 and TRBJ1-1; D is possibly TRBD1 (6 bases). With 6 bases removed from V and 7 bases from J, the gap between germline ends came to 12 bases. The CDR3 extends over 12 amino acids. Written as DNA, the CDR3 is TGTGCCAGCAGGTATACAGGGTTTGAAGCTTTCTTT. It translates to CASRYTGFEAFF.

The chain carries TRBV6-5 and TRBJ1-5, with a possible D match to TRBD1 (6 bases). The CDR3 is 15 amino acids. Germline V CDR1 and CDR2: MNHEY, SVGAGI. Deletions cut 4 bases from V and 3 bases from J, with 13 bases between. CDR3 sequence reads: CASSSGRGYNQPQHF. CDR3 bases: TGTGCCAGCAGTTCCGGCAGGGGTTACAATCAGCCCCAGCATTTT.

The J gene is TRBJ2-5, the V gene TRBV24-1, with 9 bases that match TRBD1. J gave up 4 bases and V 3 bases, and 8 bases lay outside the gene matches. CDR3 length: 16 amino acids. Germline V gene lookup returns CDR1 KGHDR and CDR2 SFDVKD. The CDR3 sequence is CATSDRRTGALETQYF. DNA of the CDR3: TGTGCCACCAGTGATCGAAGGACAGGGGCGTTAGAGACCCAGTACTTC.

CDR3 coding DNA: TGTGCCAGCAGCTTAAGGGAATCAGATCAGGGGACTGAAGCTTTCTTT. It translates to CASSLRESDQGTEAFF. The chain has TRBV7-6 and TRBJ1-1; possible D gene TRBD1, 6 bases. This CDR3 has 16 residues. The V gene's germline CDR1 is SGHVS and CDR2 FNYEAQ. The ends were cut back, 2 bases at V and 5 bases at J, with 18 bases in the middle.

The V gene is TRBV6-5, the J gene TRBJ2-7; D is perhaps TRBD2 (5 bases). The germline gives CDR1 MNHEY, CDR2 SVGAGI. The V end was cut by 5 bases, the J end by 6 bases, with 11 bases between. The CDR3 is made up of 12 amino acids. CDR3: CASSPPEGEQYF. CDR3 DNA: TGTGCCAGCAGTCCCCCTGAGGGCGAGCAGTACTTC.

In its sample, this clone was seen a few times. The CDR3 spells CASRGTGGYTEAFF. The CDR3 nucleotides read TGTGCCAGCAGGGGGACAGGGGGCTACACTGAAGCTTTCTTT. J is TRBJ1-1 and V is TRBV6-5; TRBD1 agrees at 12 bases. The CDR3 is 14 amino acids. Germline CDR1 reads MNHEY; CDR2 reads SVGAGI. V was pared by 6 bases and J by 3 bases, with 2 bases of the junction left unmatched.

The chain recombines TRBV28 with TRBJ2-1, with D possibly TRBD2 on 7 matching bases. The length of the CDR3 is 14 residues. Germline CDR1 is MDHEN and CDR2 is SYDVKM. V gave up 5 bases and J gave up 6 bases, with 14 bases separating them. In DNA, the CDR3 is TGTGCCAGCAGTCTCTCGAGGGGGGGCAATGAGCAGTTCTTC. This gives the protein CASSLSRGGNEQFF.

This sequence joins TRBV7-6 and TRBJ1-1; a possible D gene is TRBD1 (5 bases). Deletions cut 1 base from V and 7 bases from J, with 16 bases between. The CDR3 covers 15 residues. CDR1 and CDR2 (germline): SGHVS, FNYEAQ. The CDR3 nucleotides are TGTGCCAGCAGCTTAGGGAAGGGTGTAGGGGTTGAAGCTTTCTTT. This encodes CASSLGKGVGVEAFF.

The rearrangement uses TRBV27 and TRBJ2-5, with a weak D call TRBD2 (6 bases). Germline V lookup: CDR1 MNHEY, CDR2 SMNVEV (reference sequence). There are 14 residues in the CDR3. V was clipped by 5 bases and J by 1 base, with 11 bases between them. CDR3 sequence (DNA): TGTGCCAGCAGTCCTGGGGGGTTCCAAGAGACCCAGTACTTC. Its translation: CASSPGGFQETQYF.